This T cell receptor beta chain was identified during a study of CD8+CD57+ T cells in acquired aplastic anemia. Patients sequenced had flow cytometry evidence of CD8+CD57+ cell expansion. Patients had received no therapy at the time of blood sampling. The CDR3 extends over 13 amino acids. Germline-derived CDR1 and CDR2 are SGHTA and FQGTGA. Trimming left V 3 bases short and J 6 bases short, with 11 bases between. It was genomic DNA that served as the template for profiling TCR beta VDJ and CDR3. TCRdb re-called the reads with MiXCR, one entry per CDR3 protein. Altogether about 200,000 distinct CDR3 sequences are present, 40% to 60% being singletons, with the ten largest covering about 20%. This clonotype was seen many times.

The sample taken for sequencing was sorted CD4+, CD8+, or CD8+CD57+ T cells (not recorded which) from PBMCs. The gene calls are TRBV7-3 and TRBJ1-2, with D perhaps matching TRBD1 (5 bases). This sequence was found in a human donor with aplastic anemia. CDR3 region: CASSLSRVHGYTF. CDR3 nucleotides: TGTGCCAGCAGCTTGAGCAGGGTACATGGCTACACCTTC.